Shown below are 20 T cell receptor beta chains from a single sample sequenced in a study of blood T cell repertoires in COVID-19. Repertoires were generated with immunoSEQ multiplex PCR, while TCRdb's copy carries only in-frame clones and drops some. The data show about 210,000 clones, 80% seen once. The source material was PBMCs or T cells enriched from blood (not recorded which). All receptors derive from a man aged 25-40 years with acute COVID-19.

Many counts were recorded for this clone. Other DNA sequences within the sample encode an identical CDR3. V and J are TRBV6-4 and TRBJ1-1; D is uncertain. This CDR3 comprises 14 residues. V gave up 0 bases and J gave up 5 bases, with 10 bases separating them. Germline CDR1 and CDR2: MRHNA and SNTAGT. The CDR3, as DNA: TGTGCCAGCAGTGACTCCAGTAGAGGTACTGAAGCTTTCTTT. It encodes CASSDSSRGTEAFF.

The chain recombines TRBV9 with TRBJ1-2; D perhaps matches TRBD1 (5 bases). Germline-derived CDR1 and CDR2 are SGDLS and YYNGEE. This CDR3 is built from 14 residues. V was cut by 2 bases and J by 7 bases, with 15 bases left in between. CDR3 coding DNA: TGTGCCAGCAGCGTGGTCGGTTCGGGGGGTGGCTACACCTTC. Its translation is CASSVVGSGGGYTF.

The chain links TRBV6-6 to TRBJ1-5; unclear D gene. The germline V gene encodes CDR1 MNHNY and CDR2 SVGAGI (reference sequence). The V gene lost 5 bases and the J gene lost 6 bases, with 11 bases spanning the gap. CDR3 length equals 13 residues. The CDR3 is CASSDSGSQPQHF. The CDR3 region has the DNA TGTGCCAGCAGTGATTCGGGATCTCAGCCCCAGCATTTT.

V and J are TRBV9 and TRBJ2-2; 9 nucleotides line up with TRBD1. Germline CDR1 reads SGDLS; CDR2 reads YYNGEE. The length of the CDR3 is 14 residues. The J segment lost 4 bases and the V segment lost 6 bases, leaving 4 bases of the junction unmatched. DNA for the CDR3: TGTGCCAGCACGGACAGGGGAGTCACCGGGGAGCTGTTTTTT. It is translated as CASTDRGVTGELFF.

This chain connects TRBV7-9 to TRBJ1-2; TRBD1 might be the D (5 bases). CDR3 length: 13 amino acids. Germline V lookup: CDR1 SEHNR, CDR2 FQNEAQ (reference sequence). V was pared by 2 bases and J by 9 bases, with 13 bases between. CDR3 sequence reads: CASSLQGLVRYTF. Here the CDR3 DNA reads TGTGCCAGCAGCTTACAGGGTCTCGTGCGCTACACCTTC.

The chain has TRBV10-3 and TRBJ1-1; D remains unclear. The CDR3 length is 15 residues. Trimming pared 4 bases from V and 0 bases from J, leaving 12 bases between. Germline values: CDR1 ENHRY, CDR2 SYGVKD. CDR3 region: CAISALPLMNTEAFF. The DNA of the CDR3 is TGTGCCATCAGTGCTCTTCCACTCATGAACACTGAAGCTTTCTTT.

Here the CDR3 reads CASSSRDSGANVLTF. CDR3 in DNA: TGTGCCAGCAGCTCGAGAGACTCTGGGGCCAACGTCCTGACTTTC. This rearrangement joins TRBV7-6 to TRBJ2-6, with D uncertain. The CDR3 contains 15 residues. V lost 4 bases and J lost 0, with 7 bases in between. From germline, CDR1 is SGHVS and CDR2 FNYEAQ.

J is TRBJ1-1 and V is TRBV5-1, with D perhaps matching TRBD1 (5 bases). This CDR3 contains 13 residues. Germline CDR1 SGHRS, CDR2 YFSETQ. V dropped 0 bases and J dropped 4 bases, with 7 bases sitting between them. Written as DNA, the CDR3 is TGCGCCAGCAGCTTGGCAGGGCCCACTGAAGCTTTCTTT. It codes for CASSLAGPTEAFF.

The CDR3 protein is CATRTRTGSGGYTF. For the CDR3, the DNA is TGTGCCACCCGGACCCGGACAGGGTCTGGTGGCTACACCTTC. The V gene is TRBV2, the J gene TRBJ1-2; TRBD1 agrees at 8 bases. CDR1 and CDR2 from the germline V gene are SNHLY and FYNNEI. The CDR3 sequence is 14 residues long. V shed 10 bases, J shed 7 bases, and the junction held 14 bases outside the gene matches.

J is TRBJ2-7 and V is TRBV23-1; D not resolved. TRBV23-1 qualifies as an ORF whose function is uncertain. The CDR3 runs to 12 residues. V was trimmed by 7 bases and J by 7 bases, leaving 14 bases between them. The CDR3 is CASTEPVWEQYF. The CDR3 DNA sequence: TGCGCCAGCACCGAGCCTGTCTGGGAGCAGTACTTC.

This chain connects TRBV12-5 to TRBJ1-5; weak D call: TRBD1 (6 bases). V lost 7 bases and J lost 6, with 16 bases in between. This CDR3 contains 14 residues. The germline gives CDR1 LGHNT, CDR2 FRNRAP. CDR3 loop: CASALGAGVQPQHF. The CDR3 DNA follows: TGTGCTAGTGCATTAGGGGCAGGGGTTCAGCCCCAGCATTTT.

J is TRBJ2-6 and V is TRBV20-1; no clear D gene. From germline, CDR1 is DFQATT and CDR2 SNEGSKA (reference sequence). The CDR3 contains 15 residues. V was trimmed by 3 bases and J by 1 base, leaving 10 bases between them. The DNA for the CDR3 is TGCAGTGCTAGTGGCGATTTTTCTGGGGCCAACGTCCTGACTTTC. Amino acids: CSASGDFSGANVLTF.

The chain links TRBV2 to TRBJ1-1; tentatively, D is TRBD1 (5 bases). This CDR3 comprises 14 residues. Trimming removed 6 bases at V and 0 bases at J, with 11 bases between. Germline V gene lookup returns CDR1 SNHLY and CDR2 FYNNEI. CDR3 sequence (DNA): TGTGCCAGCAGAGCAGACAGTTTGAACACTGAAGCTTTCTTT. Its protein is CASRADSLNTEAFF.

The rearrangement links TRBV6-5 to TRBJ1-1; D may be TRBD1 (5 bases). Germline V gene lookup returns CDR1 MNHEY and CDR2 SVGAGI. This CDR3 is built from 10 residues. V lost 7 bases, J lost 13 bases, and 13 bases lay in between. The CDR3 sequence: CASNGRVGFF. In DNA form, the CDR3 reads TGTGCCAGCAACGGCAGGGTTGGTTTCTTT.

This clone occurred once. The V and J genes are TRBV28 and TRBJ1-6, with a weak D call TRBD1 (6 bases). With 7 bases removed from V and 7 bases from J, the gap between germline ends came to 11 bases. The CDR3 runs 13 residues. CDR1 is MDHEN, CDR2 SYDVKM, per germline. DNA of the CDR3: TGTGCCAGCACAGGGGTTCGGAATTCACCCCTCCACTTT. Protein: CASTGVRNSPLHF.

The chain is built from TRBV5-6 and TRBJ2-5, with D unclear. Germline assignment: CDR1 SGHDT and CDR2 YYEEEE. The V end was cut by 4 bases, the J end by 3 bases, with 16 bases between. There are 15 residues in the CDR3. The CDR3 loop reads CASSSLFGGKETQYF. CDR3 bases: TGTGCCAGCAGCAGCTTGTTTGGCGGAAAAGAGACCCAGTACTTC.

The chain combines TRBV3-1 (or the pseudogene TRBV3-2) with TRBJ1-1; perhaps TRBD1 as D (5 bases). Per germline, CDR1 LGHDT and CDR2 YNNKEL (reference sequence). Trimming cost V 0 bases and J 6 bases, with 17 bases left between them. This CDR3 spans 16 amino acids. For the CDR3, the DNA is TGTGCCAGCAGCCAAGATCCAGGGCTTCAAGTTTCTGAAGCTTTCTTT. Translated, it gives CASSQDPGLQVSEAFF.

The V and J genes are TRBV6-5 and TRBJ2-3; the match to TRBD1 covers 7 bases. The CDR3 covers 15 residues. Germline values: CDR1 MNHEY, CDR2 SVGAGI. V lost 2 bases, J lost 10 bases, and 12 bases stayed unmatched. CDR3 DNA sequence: TGTGCCAGCAGTTACGGGGGACAGAGCCTGGGGTCGCAGTATTTT. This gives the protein CASSYGGQSLGSQYF.

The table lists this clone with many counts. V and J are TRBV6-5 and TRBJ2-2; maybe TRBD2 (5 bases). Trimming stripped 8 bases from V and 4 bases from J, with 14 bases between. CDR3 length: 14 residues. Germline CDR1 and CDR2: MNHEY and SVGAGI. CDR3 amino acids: CASYGLRSTGELFF. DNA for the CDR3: TGTGCCAGCTACGGACTGAGGAGCACCGGGGAGCTGTTTTTT.

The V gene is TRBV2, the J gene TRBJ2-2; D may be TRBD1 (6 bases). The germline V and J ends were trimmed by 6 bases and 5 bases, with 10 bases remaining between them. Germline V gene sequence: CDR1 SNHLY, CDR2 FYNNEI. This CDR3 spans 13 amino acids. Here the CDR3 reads CASRQGRTGELFF. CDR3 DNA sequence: TGTGCCAGCAGACAGGGTAGGACCGGGGAGCTGTTTTTT.